These T cell receptor beta chains were read from a single sample in a study of vaccination and CD4 T cells after COVID-19. One entry per CDR3 protein results from TCRdb running MiXCR on the PCR reads. The repertoire has thousands of distinct CDR3 sequences, 40% to 50% of them found once; the top ten carry about half. These receptors are not linked to any known antigen. Specimen: CD4+ T cells from blood, cultured in vitro. These receptors came from a human donor who had recovered from COVID-19. Each CDR3 is given with its conserved first and last residue. The order of the fields is J gene, V gene, D gene, clone size, CDR3 protein, CDR3 DNA. The D gene is left open where the match is weak. Some rows mark clone size as missing; the rest say once, few, many or name a class of expanded clone.

TRBJ2-3	TRBV20-1	NA	NA	CSAREASTDTQYF	TGCAGTGCTAGAGAGGCCAGCACAGATACGCAGTATTTT
TRBJ2-1	TRBV2	NA	NA	CASRLESYNEQFF	TGTGCCAGCAGACTTGAATCCTACAATGAGCAGTTCTTC
TRBJ1-2	TRBV7-3	NA	NA	CASSLDGAPYGYTF	TGTGCCAGCAGCTTAGACGGCGCACCCTATGGCTACACCTTC
TRBJ1-2	TRBV20-1	NA	few	CSPTPHGGFGYGYTF	TGCAGTCCCACACCTCATGGGGGTTTTGGCTATGGCTACACCTTC
TRBJ2-3	TRBV29-1	NA	NA	CSVAYRGGTQYF	TGCAGCGTTGCATACAGGGGGGGTACGCAGTATTTT
TRBJ1-5	TRBV2	NA	NA	CASSDRGQPQHF	TGTGCCAGCAGTGATCGGGGTCAGCCCCAGCATTTT
TRBJ2-5	TRBV5-4	TRBD2	NA	CASSSRLAGGQETQYF	TGTGCCAGCAGCTCCAGACTAGCGGGGGGCCAAGAGACCCAGTACTTC
TRBJ1-1	TRBV6-1	NA	NA	CASREGLYTEAFF	TGTGCCAGCAGAGAGGGGCTTTACACTGAAGCTTTCTTT
TRBJ2-5	TRBV5-1	TRBD2	NA	CASSPGGETQYF	TGCGCCAGCAGCCCGGGGGGAGAGACCCAGTACTTC
TRBJ2-1	TRBV20-1	TRBD1	NA	CSAKNNRDSHNEQFF	TGCAGTGCTAAAAATAACCGGGACAGCCACAATGAGCAGTTCTTC
TRBJ1-2	TRBV4-3	TRBD1	few	CASSQDGTGDYGYTF	TGCGCCAGCAGCCAGGACGGGACAGGAGACTATGGCTACACCTTC
TRBJ2-1	TRBV6-5	NA	NA	CASSYSTVSGLYNEQFF	TGTGCCAGCAGTTACTCGACGGTGTCGGGACTCTACAATGAGCAGTTCTTC
TRBJ1-4	TRBV7-9	TRBD1	few	CASSRLGQGNEKLFF	TGTGCCAGCAGCCGACTCGGACAGGGAAATGAAAAACTGTTTTTT
TRBJ1-2	TRBV7-2	NA	NA	CASRGSTHSYGYTF	TGTGCCAGCAGGGGCAGCACCCACTCGTATGGCTACACCTTC
TRBJ1-2	TRBV6-1	NA	NA	CASRTASDYGYTF	TGTGCCAGCAGGACAGCTTCTGACTATGGCTACACCTTC
TRBJ2-3	TRBV6-5	TRBD1	NA	CASSYLAGTGTGTQYF	TGTGCCAGCAGTTACTTGGCCGGGACAGGAACTGGTACGCAGTATTTT
TRBJ1-1	TRBV5-1	NA	NA	CASGEGVTEAFF	TGCGCCAGCGGCGAGGGGGTCACTGAAGCTTTCTTT
TRBJ2-7	TRBV5-3	NA	few	CARSLEGGVGPPPRYYEQYF	TGTGCCAGAAGCTTGGAGGGTGGGGTAGGCCCCCCCCCGCGCTACTACGAGCAGTACTTC
TRBJ1-1	TRBV20-1	NA	few	CSAAEGGDTEAFF	TGCAGTGCTGCCGAGGGGGGGGACACTGAAGCTTTCTTT
TRBJ2-2	TRBV2	TRBD1	NA	CASREGTANTGELFF	TGTGCCAGCAGGGAAGGGACAGCGAACACCGGGGAGCTGTTTTTT
TRBJ2-1	TRBV5-1	TRBD1	medium-sized	CASSLQGAPSYNEQFF	TGCGCCAGCAGCTTGCAGGGGGCCCCCTCCTACAATGAGCAGTTCTTC
TRBJ2-5	TRBV5-1	TRBD2	NA	CASSLTSGSQETQYF	TGCGCCAGCAGCTTGACTAGCGGGAGCCAAGAGACCCAGTACTTC
TRBJ2-3	TRBV2	NA	NA	CASSSFRPDTDTQYF	TGTGCCAGCAGTTCATTCCGACCAGACACAGATACGCAGTATTTT
TRBJ1-2	TRBV19	NA	NA	CASSEEVDYGYTF	TGTGCCAGTAGTGAGGAGGTGGACTATGGCTACACCTTC
TRBJ2-7	TRBV20-1	NA	NA	CSARAGYYEQYF	TGCAGTGCTAGGGCAGGGTACTACGAGCAGTACTTC
TRBJ1-5	TRBV5-8	TRBD1	few	CASSSGTGGYQPQHF	TGTGCCAGCAGCTCCGGGACAGGGGGCTATCAGCCCCAGCATTTT
TRBJ1-6	TRBV7-8	NA	NA	CASSSGGGGIYNSPLHF	TGTGCCAGCAGCTCAGGAGGAGGGGGAATCTATAATTCACCCCTCCACTTT
TRBJ2-7	TRBV11-2	NA	NA	CASSYPYLAEGWEQYF	TGTGCCAGCAGCTACCCATATTTAGCGGAGGGATGGGAGCAGTACTTC
TRBJ2-2	TRBV7-9	NA	NA	CASSLAWGLLTGELFF	TGTGCCAGCAGCTTAGCGTGGGGCTTACTCACCGGGGAGCTGTTTTTT
TRBJ2-2	TRBV2	TRBD1	NA	CASSVTGGGAGELFF	TGTGCCAGCAGTGTCACAGGGGGCGGGGCCGGGGAGCTGTTTTTT
TRBJ2-6	TRBV20-1	NA	large	CSAGFSSGANVLTF	TGCAGTGCCGGGTTTTCCTCTGGGGCCAACGTCCTGACTTTC
TRBJ1-1	TRBV7-2	NA	NA	CASSPAAVNTEAFF	TGTGCCAGCAGCCCCGCCGCGGTGAACACTGAAGCTTTCTTT
TRBJ2-5	TRBV6-5	TRBD1	NA	CASSFPGQGAETQYF	TGTGCCAGCAGTTTCCCCGGACAGGGGGCAGAGACCCAGTACTTC
TRBJ1-2	TRBV7-2	NA	NA	CASSLDDLTAYGYTF	TGTGCCAGCAGCTTAGATGATCTAACAGCCTATGGCTACACCTTC
TRBJ2-5	TRBV29-1	NA	NA	CSVSRQGRETQYF	TGCAGCGTGTCAAGGCAGGGTCGGGAGACCCAGTACTTC
TRBJ2-5	TRBV5-1	NA	NA	CASSWGVQETQYF	TGCGCCAGCAGCTGGGGGGTTCAAGAGACCCAGTACTTC
TRBJ2-7	TRBV6-1	TRBD2	few	CASTAGDSYEQYF	TGTGCCAGCACCGCGGGAGACTCCTACGAGCAGTACTTC
TRBJ2-5	TRBV6-1	NA	few	CASINLLTETQYF	TGTGCCAGCATCAATTTACTGACAGAGACCCAGTACTTC
TRBJ1-6	TRBV2	TRBD1	few	CASRRSLRDREQGRSPLHF	TGTGCCAGCAGGCGATCACTCCGGGACAGGGAACAGGGGCGTTCACCCCTCCACTTT
TRBJ2-1	TRBV7-3	NA	NA	CASSLTSYPSEQFF	TGTGCCAGCAGCTTAACTAGTTACCCTAGTGAGCAGTTCTTC
TRBJ1-2	TRBV4-3	TRBD1	NA	CASSQDRGAYGYTF	TGCGCCAGCAGCCAGGACAGGGGAGCCTATGGCTACACCTTC
TRBJ2-3	TRBV27	NA	NA	CASSLFSRYPPEGTDTQYF	TGTGCCAGCAGTTTATTCTCCCGCTACCCCCCAGAGGGTACAGATACGCAGTATTTT
TRBJ2-1	TRBV5-1	NA	few	CASSDYNEQFF	TGCGCCAGCAGCGACTACAATGAGCAGTTCTTC
TRBJ1-2	TRBV6-1	NA	NA	CASSEGGPYGYTF	TGTGCCAGCAGTGAAGGGGGCCCCTATGGCTACACCTTC
TRBJ2-5	TRBV6-2/TRBV6-3	NA	NA	CASSYIRGGETQYF	TGTGCCAGCAGTTACATCCGGGGTGGGGAGACCCAGTACTTC
TRBJ1-2	TRBV6-1	NA	NA	CASSATVYGYTF	TGTGCCAGCAGTGCGACAGTGTATGGCTACACCTTC
TRBJ1-1	TRBV2	TRBD1	few	CASNQGQTEAFF	TGTGCCAGCAATCAGGGACAGACTGAAGCTTTCTTT
TRBJ2-7	TRBV6-1	TRBD1	few	CASSGAGTEAYEQYF	TGTGCCAGCAGTGGCGCCGGGACAGAAGCCTACGAGCAGTACTTC
TRBJ1-6	TRBV6-1	NA	NA	CASITGRVGYNSPLHF	TGTGCCAGCATAACTGGGAGGGTTGGGTATAATTCACCCCTCCACTTT
TRBJ2-1	TRBV7-3	NA	NA	CVSSLLSTPNEQFF	TGTGTCAGCAGCTTATTAAGTACTCCCAATGAGCAGTTCTTC